These T cell receptor beta chains were read from a single sample in a study of blood T cells in healthy people across ages. A single record per CDR3 protein comes from TCRdb applying MiXCR to the 5' RACE reads. The data show over a million distinct CDR3 sequences, 45% to 70% seen once. Sequences were obtained from blood. These receptors originate from a man between 18 and 29 years old in good health. CDR3s include the opening cysteine and the closing phenylalanine or tryptophan. Each record gives: CDR3 protein, clone size, J gene, V gene. Clone size appears in some rows only: once, few, many, or a class for an expanded clone.

cdr3_aa: CASSLGDSVIDTQYF; clone_size: -; j_call: TRBJ2-3; v_call: TRBV7-2
cdr3_aa: CASTPGGYNSPLHF; clone_size: -; j_call: TRBJ1-6; v_call: TRBV6-5
cdr3_aa: CASSQGLAGLSHEQYF; clone_size: once; j_call: TRBJ2-7; v_call: TRBV3-1
cdr3_aa: CASSLAWASGSTDTQYF; clone_size: -; j_call: TRBJ2-3; v_call: TRBV7-2
cdr3_aa: CASSQLGQGNSPLHF; clone_size: -; j_call: TRBJ1-6; v_call: TRBV3-1
cdr3_aa: CSAGTSNQPQHF; clone_size: few; j_call: TRBJ1-5; v_call: TRBV20-1
cdr3_aa: CASSPRPNSPLHF; clone_size: few; j_call: TRBJ1-6; v_call: TRBV7-2
cdr3_aa: CASSDPQGGFYNEQFF; clone_size: -; j_call: TRBJ2-1; v_call: TRBV4-3
cdr3_aa: CASSLDQRADTQYF; clone_size: -; j_call: TRBJ2-3; v_call: TRBV11-3
cdr3_aa: CSARARTNYGYTF; clone_size: once; j_call: TRBJ1-2; v_call: TRBV20-1
cdr3_aa: CASMLGASRETQYF; clone_size: once; j_call: TRBJ2-5; v_call: TRBV2
cdr3_aa: CASSFNAYEQYF; clone_size: -; j_call: TRBJ2-7; v_call: TRBV7-9
cdr3_aa: CASSQDGARLVKTFF; clone_size: -; j_call: TRBJ1-1; v_call: TRBV14
cdr3_aa: CASSFLWGPGGQYF; clone_size: -; j_call: TRBJ2-7; v_call: TRBV12-3/TRBV12-4
cdr3_aa: CASSLGIGTADNSPLHF; clone_size: -; j_call: TRBJ1-6; v_call: TRBV11-2
cdr3_aa: CASGNTGEGEKLFF; clone_size: -; j_call: TRBJ1-4; v_call: TRBV12-3/TRBV12-4
cdr3_aa: CASRGQITLDEQYF; clone_size: -; j_call: TRBJ2-7; v_call: TRBV10-2
cdr3_aa: CSGSGWTRQETQYF; clone_size: -; j_call: TRBJ2-5; v_call: TRBV29-1
cdr3_aa: CSAPEIPGLAGETQYF; clone_size: -; j_call: TRBJ2-5; v_call: TRBV20-1
cdr3_aa: CSVVVPRTGGYTF; clone_size: few; j_call: TRBJ1-2; v_call: TRBV29-1
cdr3_aa: CASSLVWGTTEAFF; clone_size: -; j_call: TRBJ1-1; v_call: TRBV5-1
cdr3_aa: CSARGPGTNYGYTF; clone_size: -; j_call: TRBJ1-2; v_call: TRBV20-1
cdr3_aa: CASSQGGYNSPLHF; clone_size: -; j_call: TRBJ1-6; v_call: TRBV4-3